This T cell receptor (beta chain) appears in the sequencing data of a study of T cell responses to AZD1222 COVID-19 vaccine. Whole-study findings and limits: Spike-specific TCRs gained breadth and depth after people received two AZD1222 doses.

Whether given at about 4 or about 12 weeks, second doses were pooled. Method: immunoSEQ multiplex PCR; TCRdb's copy keeps in-frame clones and lacks some. The sample lists about 200,000 clones; approximately 90% were seen once. This clone was detected only once. Its antigen is unidentified. Germline-derived CDR1 and CDR2 are SGHRS and YFSETQ. This CDR3 is 15 amino acids long. The V and J ends lost 2 bases and 1 base, in that order; junction bases with no gene match: 3. This sequence originates from an adult who received the AZD1222 COVID-19 vaccine. The chain carries TRBV5-1 and TRBJ1-1; TRBD1 agrees at 9 bases. This sample comprised peripheral blood, obtained 28 days after the second AZD1222 dose. The CDR3 DNA reads TGCGCCAGCAGCTTCCAGGGACAGGGGAACACTGAAGCTTTCTTT. This codes for CASSFQGQGNTEAFF.